This T cell receptor (beta chain) was sequenced during a study of PD-L1 blockade in urothelial cancer. Sample time point: pretreatment peripheral blood. TCRdb's table, derived via immunoSEQ multiplex PCR, lists solely in-frame clones and lacks some. The sample consists of some 89,000 clones, approximately 87% of them appearing once. The germline CDR1 and CDR2 sequences are SGHRS and YFSETQ. V shed 8 bases, J shed 0 bases, and the junction held 9 bases outside the gene matches. The CDR3 runs 15 residues. The input for sequencing was PBMCs, taken around atezolizumab (anti-PD-L1) treatment. The receptor was isolated from a man in his 60s with urothelial cancer. The chain couples TRBV5-1 to TRBJ1-2; TRBD1 agrees at 8 bases. The CDR3 DNA follows: TGCGCCAGTAACGACAGGGGAGGTTCTAACTATGGCTACACCTTC. Amino acid sequence: CASNDRGGSNYGYTF. The full variable domain, in which reference TRBV5-1 and TRBJ1-2 provide the parts outside the CDR3, is KAGVTQTPRYLIKTRGQQVTLSCSPISGHRSVSWYQQTPGQGLQFLFEYFSETQRNKGNFPGRFSGRQFSNSRSEMNVSTLELGDSALYLCASNDRGGSNYGYTFGSGTRLTVV.